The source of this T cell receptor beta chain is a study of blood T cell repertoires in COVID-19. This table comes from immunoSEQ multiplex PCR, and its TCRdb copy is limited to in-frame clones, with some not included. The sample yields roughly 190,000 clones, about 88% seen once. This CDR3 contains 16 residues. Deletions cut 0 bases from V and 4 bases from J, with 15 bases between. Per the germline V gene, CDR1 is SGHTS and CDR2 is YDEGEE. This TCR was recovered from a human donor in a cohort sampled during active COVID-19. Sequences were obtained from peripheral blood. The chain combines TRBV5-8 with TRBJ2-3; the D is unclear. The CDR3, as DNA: TGTGCCAGCAGCTTGGTAGCTTCCCCGGTCGCAGATACGCAGTATTTT. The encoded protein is CASSLVASPVADTQYF.